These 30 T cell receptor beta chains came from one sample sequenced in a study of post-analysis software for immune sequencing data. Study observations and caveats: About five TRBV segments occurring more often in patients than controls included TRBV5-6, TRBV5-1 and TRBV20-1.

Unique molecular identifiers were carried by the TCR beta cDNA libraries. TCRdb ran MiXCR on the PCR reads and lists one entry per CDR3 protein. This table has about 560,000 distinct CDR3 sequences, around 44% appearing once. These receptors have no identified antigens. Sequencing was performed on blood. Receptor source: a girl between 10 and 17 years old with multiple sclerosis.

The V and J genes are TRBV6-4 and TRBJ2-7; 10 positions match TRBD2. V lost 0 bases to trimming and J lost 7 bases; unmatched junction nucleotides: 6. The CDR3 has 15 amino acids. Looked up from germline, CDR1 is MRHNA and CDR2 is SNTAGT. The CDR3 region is CASSDSASGGNEQYF. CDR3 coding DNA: TGTGCCAGCAGTGACTCGGCTAGCGGGGGCAATGAGCAGTACTTC.

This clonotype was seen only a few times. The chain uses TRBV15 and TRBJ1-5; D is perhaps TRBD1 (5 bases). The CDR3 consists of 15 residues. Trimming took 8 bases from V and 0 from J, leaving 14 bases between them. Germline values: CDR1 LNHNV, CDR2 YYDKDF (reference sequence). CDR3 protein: CATAEGLDSNQPQHF. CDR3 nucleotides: TGTGCCACCGCGGAGGGGCTGGATAGCAATCAGCCCCAGCATTTT. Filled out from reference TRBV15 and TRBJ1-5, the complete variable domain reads DAMVIQNPRYQVTQFGKPVTLSCSQTLNHNVMYWYQQKSSQAPKLLFHYYDKDFNNEADTPDNFQSRRPNTSFCFLDIRSPGLGDTAMYLCATAEGLDSNQPQHFGDGTRLSIL.

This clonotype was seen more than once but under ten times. CDR3 coding DNA: TGTGCTAGTGGTTTGGTACTAGGGTCCTCCTACGAGCAGTACTTC. Translated: CASGLVLGSSYEQYF. V usage is TRBV12-5 and J usage is TRBJ2-7, with D possibly TRBD2 on 5 matching bases. From germline, CDR1 is LGHNT and CDR2 FRNRAP. V was cut by 0 bases and J by 0 bases, with 9 bases left in between. CDR3 size: 15 residues.

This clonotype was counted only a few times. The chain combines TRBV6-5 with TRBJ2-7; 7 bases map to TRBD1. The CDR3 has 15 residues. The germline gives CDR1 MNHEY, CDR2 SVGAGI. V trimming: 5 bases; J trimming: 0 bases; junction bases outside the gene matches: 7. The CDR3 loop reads CASSPYRGSSYEQYF. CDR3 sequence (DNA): TGTGCCAGCAGTCCCTACAGGGGAAGCTCCTACGAGCAGTACTTC.

CDR3 region: CAISESQGLAYEQFF. CDR3 coding DNA: TGTGCCATCAGTGAGTCGCAGGGACTAGCATATGAGCAGTTCTTC. V usage is TRBV10-3 and J usage is TRBJ2-1, with 9 bases fitting TRBD2. The CDR3 length is 15 residues. The germline CDR1 and CDR2 sequences are ENHRY and SYGVKD. The V and J ends lost 0 bases and 8 bases, in that order; junction bases with no gene match: 5.

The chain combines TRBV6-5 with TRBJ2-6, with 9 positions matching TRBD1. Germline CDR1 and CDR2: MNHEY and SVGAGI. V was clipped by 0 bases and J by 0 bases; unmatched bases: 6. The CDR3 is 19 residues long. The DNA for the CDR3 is TGTGCCAGCAGTTACTCTTTAGGGACAGGGCACTCTGGGGCCAACGTCCTGACTTTC. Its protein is CASSYSLGTGHSGANVLTF.

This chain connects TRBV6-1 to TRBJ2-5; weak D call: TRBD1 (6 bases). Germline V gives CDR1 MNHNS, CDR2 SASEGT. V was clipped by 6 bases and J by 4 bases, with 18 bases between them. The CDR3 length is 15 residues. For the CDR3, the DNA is TGTGCCAGCAGCGAAATCAGGGGAACGGGAGAGACCCAGTACTTC. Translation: CASSEIRGTGETQYF.

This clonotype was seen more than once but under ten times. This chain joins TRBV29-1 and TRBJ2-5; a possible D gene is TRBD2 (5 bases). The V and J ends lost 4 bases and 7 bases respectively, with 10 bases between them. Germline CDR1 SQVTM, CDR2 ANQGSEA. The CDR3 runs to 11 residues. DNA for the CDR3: TGCAGCGTTGCGGGGTCTCGGACCCAGTACTTC. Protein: CSVAGSRTQYF.

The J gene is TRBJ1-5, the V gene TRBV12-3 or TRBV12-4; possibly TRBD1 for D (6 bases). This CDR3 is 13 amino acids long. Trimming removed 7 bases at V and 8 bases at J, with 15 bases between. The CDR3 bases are TGTGCCAGCACCGAAGGGGGGAATGAGCCCCAGCATTTT. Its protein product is CASTEGGNEPQHF.

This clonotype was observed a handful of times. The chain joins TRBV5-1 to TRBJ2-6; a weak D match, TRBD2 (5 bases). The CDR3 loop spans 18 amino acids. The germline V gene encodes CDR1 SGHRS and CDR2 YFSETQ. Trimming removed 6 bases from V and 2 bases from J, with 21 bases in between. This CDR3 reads CASTSLGSLVPGANVLTF. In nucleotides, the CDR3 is TGCGCCAGCACCTCGTTAGGGAGTTTAGTTCCTGGGGCCAACGTCCTGACTTTC.

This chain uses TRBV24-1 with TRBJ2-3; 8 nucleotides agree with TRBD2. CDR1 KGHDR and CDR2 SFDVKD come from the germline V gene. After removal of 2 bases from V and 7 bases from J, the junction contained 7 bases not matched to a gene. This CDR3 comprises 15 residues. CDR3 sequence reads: CATSDYSGDPNTQYF. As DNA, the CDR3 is TGTGCCACCAGTGATTATAGCGGGGATCCGAATACGCAGTATTTT.

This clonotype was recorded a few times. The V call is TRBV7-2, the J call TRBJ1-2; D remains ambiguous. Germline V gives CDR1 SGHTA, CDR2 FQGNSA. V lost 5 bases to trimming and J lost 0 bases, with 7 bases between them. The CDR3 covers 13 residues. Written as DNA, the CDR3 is TGTGCCAGCAGCCCAGATCCTAACTATGGCTACACCTTC. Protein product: CASSPDPNYGYTF.

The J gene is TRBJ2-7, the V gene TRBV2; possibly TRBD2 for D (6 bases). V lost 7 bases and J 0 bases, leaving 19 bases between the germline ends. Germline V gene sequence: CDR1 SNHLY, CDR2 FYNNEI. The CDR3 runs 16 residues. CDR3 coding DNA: TGTGCCAGCATCCGAGTTGGGACTTTAAGCTCCTACGAGCAGTACTTC. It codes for CASIRVGTLSSYEQYF.

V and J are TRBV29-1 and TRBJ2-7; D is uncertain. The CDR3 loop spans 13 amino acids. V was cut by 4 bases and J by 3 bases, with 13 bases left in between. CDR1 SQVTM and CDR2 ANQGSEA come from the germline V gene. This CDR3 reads CSVVQVPNYEQYF. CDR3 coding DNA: TGCAGCGTTGTCCAGGTGCCAAACTACGAGCAGTACTTC.

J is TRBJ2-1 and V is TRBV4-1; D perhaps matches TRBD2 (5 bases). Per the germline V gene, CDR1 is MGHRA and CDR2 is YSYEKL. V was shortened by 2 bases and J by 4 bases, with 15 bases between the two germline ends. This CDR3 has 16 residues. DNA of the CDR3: TGCGCCAGCAGCCAAACGGCTAGCCGAAATTACAATGAGCAGTTCTTC. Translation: CASSQTASRNYNEQFF.

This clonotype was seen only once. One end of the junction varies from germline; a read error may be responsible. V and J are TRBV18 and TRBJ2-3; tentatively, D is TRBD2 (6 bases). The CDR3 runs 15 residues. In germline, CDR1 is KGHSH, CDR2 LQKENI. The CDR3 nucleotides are TGTGCCAGCTCACCACCGGGAACTAGCACATATACGCAGTATTTT. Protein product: CASSPPGTSTYTQYF.

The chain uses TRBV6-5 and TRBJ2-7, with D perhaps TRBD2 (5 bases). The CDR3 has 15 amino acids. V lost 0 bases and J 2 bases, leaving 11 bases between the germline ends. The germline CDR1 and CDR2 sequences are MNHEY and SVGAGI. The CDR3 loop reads CASSYSRRAPYEQYF. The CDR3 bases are TGTGCCAGCAGTTACTCGAGGCGGGCTCCCTACGAGCAGTACTTC.

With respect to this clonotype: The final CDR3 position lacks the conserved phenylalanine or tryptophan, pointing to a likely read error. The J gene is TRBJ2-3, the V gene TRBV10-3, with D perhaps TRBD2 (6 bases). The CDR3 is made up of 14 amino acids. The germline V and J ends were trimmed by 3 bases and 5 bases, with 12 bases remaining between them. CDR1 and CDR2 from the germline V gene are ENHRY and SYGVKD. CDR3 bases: TGTGCCATCAGTGACGTACTAGCCGGAGATACGCAGTATGTT. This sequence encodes CAISDVLAGDTQYV.

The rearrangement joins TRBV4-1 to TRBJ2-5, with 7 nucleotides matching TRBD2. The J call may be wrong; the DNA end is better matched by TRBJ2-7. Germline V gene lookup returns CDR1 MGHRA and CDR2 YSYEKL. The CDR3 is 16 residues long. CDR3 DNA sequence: TGCGCCAGCAGCCAAGGCTCTGGGGCGGGAGTTTACGAGCAGTACTTC. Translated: CASSQGSGAGVYEQYF.

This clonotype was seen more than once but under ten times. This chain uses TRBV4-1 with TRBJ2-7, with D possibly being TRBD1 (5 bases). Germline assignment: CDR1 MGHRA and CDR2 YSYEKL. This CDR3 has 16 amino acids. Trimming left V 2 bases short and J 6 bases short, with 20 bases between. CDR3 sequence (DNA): TGCGCCAGCAGCCAACAACAAACCATAAAAGGGGCCGAGCAGTACTTC. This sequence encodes CASSQQQTIKGAEQYF.

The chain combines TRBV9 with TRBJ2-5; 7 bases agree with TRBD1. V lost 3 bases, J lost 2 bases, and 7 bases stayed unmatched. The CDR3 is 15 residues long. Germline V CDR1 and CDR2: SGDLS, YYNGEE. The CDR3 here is CASSAGTVKQETQYF. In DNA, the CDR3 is TGTGCCAGCAGCGCGGGGACAGTGAAGCAAGAGACCCAGTACTTC. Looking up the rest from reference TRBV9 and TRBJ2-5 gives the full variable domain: DSGVTQTPKHLITATGQRVTLRCSPRSGDLSVYWYQQSLDQGLQFLIQYYNGEERAKGNILERFSAQQFPDLHSELNLSSLELGDSALYFCASSAGTVKQETQYFGPGTRLLVL.

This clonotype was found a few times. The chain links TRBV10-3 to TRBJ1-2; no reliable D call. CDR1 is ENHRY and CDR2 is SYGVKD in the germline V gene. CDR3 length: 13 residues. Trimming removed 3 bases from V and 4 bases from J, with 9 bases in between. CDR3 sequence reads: CAISDDVGYGYTF. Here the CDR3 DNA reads TGTGCCATCAGTGACGACGTAGGCTATGGCTACACCTTC.

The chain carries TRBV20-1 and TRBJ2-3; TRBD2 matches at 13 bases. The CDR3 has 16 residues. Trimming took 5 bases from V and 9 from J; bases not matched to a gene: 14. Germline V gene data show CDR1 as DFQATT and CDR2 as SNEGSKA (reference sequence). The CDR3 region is CSAPQGLAGTYSTQYF. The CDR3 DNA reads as TGCAGTGCTCCGCAGGGACTAGCGGGGACGTACTCCACGCAGTATTTT.

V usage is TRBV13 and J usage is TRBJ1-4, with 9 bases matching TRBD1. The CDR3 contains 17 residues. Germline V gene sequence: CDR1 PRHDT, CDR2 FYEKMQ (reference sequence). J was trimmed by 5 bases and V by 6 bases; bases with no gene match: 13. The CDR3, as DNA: TGTGCCAGCAGTTTTCTCACCTCCGGGACAGGGAATGAAAAACTGTTTTTT. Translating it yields CASSFLTSGTGNEKLFF.

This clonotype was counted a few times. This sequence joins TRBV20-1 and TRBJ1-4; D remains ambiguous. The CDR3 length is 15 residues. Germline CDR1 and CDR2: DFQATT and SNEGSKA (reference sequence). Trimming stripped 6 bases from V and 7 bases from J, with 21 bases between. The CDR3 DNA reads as TGCAGTGCCCCCCACAGCTATTCCTCCGGTGAAAAACTGTTTTTT. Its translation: CSAPHSYSSGEKLFF.

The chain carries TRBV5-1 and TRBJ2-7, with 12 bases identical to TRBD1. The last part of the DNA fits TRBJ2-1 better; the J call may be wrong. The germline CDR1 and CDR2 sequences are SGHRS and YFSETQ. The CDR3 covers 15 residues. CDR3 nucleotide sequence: TGCGCCAGCAGCTGGGGACAGGGGGCCTCCTACGAGCAGTTCTTC. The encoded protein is CASSWGQGASYEQFF.

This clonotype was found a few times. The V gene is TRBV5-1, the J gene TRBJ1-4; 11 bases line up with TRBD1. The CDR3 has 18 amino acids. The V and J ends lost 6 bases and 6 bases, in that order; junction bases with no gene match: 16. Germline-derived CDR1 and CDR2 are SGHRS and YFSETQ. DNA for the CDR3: TGCGCCAGCAATTCGGGATGGACAGGGGGCGAGGAAGATGAAAAACTGTTTTTT. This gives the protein CASNSGWTGGEEDEKLFF.

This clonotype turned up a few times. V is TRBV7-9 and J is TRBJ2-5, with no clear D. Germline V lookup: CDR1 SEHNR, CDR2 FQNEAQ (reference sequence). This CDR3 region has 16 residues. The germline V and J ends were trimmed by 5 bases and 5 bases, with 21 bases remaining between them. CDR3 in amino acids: CASSRQVRIFGETQYF. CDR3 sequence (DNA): TGTGCCAGCAGCCGCCAGGTTCGGATCTTCGGGGAGACCCAGTACTTC. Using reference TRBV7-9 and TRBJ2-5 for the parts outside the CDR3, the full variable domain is DTGVSQNPRHKITKRGQNVTFRCDPISEHNRLYWYRQTLGQGPEFLTYFQNEAQLEKSRLLSDRFSAERPKGSFSTLEIQRTEQGDSAMYLCASSRQVRIFGETQYFGPGTRLLVL.

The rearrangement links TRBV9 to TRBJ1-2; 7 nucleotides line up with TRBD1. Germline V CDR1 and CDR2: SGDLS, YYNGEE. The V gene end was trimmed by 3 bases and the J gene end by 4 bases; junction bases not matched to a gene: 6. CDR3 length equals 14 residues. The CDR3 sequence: CASSAGGSIYGYTF. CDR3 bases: TGTGCCAGCAGCGCAGGGGGGTCTATCTATGGCTACACCTTC.

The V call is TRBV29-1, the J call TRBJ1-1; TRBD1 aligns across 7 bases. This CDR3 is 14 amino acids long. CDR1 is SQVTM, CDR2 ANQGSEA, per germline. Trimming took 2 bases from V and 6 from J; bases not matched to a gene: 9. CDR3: CSVEKAQGDAEAFF. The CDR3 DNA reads TGCAGCGTTGAAAAGGCGCAGGGGGACGCTGAAGCTTTCTTT. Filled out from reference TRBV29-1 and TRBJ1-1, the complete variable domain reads SAVISQKPSRDICQRGTSLTIQCQVDSQVTMMFWYRQQPGQSLTLIATANQGSEATYESGFVIDKFPISRPNLTFSTLTVSNMSPEDSSIYLCSVEKAQGDAEAFFGQGTRLTVV.